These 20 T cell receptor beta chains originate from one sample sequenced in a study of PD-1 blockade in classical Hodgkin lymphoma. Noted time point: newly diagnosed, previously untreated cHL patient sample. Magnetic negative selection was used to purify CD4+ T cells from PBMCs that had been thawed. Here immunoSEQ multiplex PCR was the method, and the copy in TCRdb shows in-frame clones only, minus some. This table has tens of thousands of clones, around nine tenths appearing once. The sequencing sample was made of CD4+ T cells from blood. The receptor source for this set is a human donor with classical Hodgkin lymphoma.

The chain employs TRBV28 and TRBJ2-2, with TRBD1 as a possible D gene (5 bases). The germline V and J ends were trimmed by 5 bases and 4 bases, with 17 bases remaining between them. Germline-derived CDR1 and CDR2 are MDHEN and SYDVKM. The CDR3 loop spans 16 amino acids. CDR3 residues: CASSPRQSFGTGELFF. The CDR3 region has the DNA TGTGCCAGCAGTCCCAGACAGAGTTTCGGCACCGGGGAGCTGTTTTTT.

The CDR3 sequence: CASSRSIAEGYNEQFF. The CDR3 DNA sequence: TGTGCCAGTAGTCGAAGTATAGCGGAGGGGTACAATGAGCAGTTCTTC. The V gene is TRBV19, the J gene TRBJ2-1, with D possibly being TRBD2 (6 bases). Germline CDR1 and CDR2: LNHDA and SQIVND (reference sequence). There are 16 residues in the CDR3. The V end lost 5 bases, the J end lost 4 bases, and 18 bases lay between the germline ends.

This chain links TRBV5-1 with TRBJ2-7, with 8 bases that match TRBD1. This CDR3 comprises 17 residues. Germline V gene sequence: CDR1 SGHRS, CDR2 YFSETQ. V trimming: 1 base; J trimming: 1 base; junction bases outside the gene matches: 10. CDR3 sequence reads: CASSLRQGSYASYEQYF. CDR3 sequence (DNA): TGCGCCAGCAGCTTGAGACAGGGGTCGTACGCTTCCTACGAGCAGTACTTC.

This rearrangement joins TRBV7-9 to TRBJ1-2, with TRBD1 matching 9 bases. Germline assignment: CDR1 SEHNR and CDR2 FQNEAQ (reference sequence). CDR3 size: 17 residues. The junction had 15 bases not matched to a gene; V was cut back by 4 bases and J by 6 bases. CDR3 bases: TGTGCCAGCAGCTCCCGGGACAGGGAACTAGAAGTTAATGGCTACACCTTC. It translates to CASSSRDRELEVNGYTF.

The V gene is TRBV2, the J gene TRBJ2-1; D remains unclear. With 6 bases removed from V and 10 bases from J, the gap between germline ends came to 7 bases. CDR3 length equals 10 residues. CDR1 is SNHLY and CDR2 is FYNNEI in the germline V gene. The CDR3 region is CASSLGEQFF. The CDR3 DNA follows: TGTGCCAGCAGCCTGGGGGAGCAGTTCTTC.

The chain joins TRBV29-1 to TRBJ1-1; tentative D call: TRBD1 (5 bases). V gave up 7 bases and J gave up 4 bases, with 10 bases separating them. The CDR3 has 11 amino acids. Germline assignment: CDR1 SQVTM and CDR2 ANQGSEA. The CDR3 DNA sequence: TGCAGCGCCAGGAGGGGCACTGAAGCTTTCTTT. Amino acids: CSARRGTEAFF.

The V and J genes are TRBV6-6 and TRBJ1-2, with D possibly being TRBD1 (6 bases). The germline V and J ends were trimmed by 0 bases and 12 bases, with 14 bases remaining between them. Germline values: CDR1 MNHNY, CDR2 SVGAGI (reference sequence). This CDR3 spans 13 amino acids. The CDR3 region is CASSYSVGGPDTF. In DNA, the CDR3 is TGTGCCAGCAGTTACTCGGTAGGGGGACCGGACACCTTC.

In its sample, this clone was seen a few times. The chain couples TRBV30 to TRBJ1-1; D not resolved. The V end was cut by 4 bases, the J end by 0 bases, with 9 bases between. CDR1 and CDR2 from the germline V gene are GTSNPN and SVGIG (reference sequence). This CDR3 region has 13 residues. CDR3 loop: CAWKRQVNTEAFF. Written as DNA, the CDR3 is TGTGCCTGGAAGCGGCAGGTGAACACTGAAGCTTTCTTT.

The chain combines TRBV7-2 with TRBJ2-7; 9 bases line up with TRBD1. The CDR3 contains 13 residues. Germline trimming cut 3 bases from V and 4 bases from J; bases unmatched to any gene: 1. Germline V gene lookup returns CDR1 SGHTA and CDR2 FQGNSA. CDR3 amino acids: CASSFDRGYEQYF. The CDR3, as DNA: TGTGCCAGCAGCTTTGACAGGGGGTACGAGCAGTACTTC.

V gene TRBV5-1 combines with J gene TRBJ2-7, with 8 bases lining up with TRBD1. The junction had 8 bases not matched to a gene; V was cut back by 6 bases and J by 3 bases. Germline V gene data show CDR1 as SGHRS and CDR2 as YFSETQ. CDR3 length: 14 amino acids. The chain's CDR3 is CASNLGTGYYEQYF. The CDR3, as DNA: TGCGCCAGCAACCTCGGGACAGGATACTACGAGCAGTACTTC. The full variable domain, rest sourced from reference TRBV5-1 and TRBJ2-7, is KAGVTQTPRYLIKTRGQQVTLSCSPISGHRSVSWYQQTPGQGLQFLFEYFSETQRNKGNFPGRFSGRQFSNSRSEMNVSTLELGDSALYLCASNLGTGYYEQYFGPGTRLTVT.

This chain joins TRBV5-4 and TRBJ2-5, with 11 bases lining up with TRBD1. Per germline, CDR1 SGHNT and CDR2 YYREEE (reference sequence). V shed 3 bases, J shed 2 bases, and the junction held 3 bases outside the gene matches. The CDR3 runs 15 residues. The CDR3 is CASSSGTGGQETQYF. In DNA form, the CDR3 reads TGTGCCAGCAGCTCGGGGACAGGGGGTCAAGAGACCCAGTACTTC.

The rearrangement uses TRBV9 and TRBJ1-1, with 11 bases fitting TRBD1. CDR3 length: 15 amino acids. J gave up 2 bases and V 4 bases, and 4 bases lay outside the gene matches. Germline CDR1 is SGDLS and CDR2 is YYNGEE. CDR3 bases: TGTGCCAGCAGCACGGGGACAGGGGGAAACACTGAAGCTTTCTTT. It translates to CASSTGTGGNTEAFF.

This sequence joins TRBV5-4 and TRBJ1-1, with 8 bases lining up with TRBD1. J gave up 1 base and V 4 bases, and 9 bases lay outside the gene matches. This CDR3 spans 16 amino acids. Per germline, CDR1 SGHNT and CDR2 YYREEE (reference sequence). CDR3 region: CASSAPPGTGNTEAFF. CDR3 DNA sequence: TGTGCCAGCAGCGCCCCTCCCGGGACAGGGAACACTGAAGCTTTCTTT.

In DNA form, the CDR3 reads TGCGCCAGCCGGATAAGGGACAGGGGTAGGATGCAGTACTTC. Protein: CASRIRDRGRMQYF. The chain recombines TRBV5-1 with TRBJ2-7, with 10 positions matching TRBD1. The CDR3 spans 14 residues. Germline V CDR1 and CDR2: SGHRS, YFSETQ. Trimming removed 7 bases from V and 9 bases from J; junction bases left unmatched: 13.

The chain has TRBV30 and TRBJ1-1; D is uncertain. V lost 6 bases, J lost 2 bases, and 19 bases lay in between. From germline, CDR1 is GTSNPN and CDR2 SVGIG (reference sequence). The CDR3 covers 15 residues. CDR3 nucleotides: TGTGCCTGCCGAGTTTGGGAGGGCCTAAACACTGAAGCTTTCTTT. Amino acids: CACRVWEGLNTEAFF.

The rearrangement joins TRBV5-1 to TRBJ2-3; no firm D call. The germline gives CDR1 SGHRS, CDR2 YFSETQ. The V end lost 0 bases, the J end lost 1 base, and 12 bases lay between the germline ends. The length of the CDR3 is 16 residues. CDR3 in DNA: TGCGCCAGCAGCTTGGAACACTTCAGAGGCACAGATACGCAGTATTTT. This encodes CASSLEHFRGTDTQYF.

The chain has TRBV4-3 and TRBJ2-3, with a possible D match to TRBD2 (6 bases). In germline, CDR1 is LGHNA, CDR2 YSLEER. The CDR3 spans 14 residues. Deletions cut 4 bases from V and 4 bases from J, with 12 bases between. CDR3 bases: TGCGCCAGCAGCCGACAGACGGGAGCAGATACGCAGTATTTT. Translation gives CASSRQTGADTQYF.

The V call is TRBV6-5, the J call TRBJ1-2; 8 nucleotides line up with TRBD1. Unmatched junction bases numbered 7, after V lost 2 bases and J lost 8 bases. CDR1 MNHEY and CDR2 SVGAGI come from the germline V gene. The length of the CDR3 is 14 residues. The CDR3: CASSYLDRVGGYTF. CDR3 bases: TGTGCCAGCAGTTACCTGGACAGGGTGGGCGGCTACACCTTC.

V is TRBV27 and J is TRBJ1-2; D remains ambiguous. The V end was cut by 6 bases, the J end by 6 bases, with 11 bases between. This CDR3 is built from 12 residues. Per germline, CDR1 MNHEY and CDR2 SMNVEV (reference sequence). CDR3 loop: CASRSLVDGYTF. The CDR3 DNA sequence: TGTGCCAGCAGGTCCCTAGTAGATGGCTACACCTTC.

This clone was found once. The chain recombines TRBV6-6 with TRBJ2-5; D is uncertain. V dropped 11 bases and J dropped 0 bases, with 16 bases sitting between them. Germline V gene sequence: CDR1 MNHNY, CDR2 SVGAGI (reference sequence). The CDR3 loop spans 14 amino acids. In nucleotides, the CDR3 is TGTGCCGTCTTTGGGGTACAGTACCAAGAGACCCAGTACTTC. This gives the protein CAVFGVQYQETQYF.